Sequencing of this T cell receptor (beta chain) was carried out in a study of shared clonotypes between healthy human individuals. In the study overall: For every donor, three CD4 naive, three CD4 memory, two CD8 naive and one CD8 memory plates were used.

This clone came up a few times. TCRdb keeps only in-frame clones here, not all; method: immunoSEQ multiplex PCR. The sample records more than 900,000 clones, about 84% being singletons. The V gene end was trimmed by 2 bases and the J gene end by 0 bases; junction bases not matched to a gene: 4. Germline V CDR1 and CDR2: MDHEN, SYDVKM. This CDR3 spans 16 amino acids. The sample was memory CD4+ T cells from PBMCs. Subset in this sample: CD45RA-negative fraction. The rearrangement uses TRBV28 and TRBJ2-5, with 9 bases matching TRBD1. This clonotype was obtained from a man aged 18 to 30 in good health. Some clones in this sample may be carry-over from other donors' samples. The CDR3 reads CASSLPGTGNQETQYF. The DNA for the CDR3 is TGTGCCAGCAGTTTACCCGGGACAGGGAACCAAGAGACCCAGTACTTC.